This record concerns one TCR beta chain sequence. The record originates from a study of blood T cell repertoires in COVID-19. Profiling relied on immunoSEQ multiplex PCR, and the TCRdb table lists in-frame clones only, not all of them. The data hold about 350,000 clones, with about nine tenths observed a single time. V gave up 4 bases and J gave up 7 bases; unmatched junction bases: 10. The CDR3 runs 15 residues. The germline V gene encodes CDR1 LGHDT and CDR2 YNNKEL (reference sequence). The specimen sequenced was peripheral blood. The sequence came from a man aged 25-40 years with COVID-19, enrolled during active disease. J is TRBJ2-7 and V is TRBV3-1 (or the pseudogene TRBV3-2); 10 nucleotides align to TRBD2. The CDR3 protein is CASSPQTIAGGEQYF. CDR3 nucleotides: TGTGCCAGCAGCCCCCAAACGATAGCGGGAGGTGAGCAGTACTTC.